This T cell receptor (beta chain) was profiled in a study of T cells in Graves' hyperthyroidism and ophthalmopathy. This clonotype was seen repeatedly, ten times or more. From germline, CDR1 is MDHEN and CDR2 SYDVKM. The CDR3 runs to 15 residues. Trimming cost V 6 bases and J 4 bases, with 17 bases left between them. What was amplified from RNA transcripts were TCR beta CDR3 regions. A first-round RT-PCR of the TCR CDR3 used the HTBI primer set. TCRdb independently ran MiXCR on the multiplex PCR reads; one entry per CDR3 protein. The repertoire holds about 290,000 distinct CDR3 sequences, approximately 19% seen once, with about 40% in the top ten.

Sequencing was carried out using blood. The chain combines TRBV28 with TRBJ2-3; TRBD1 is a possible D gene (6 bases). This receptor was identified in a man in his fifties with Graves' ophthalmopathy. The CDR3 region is CASRTGLEGPDTQYF. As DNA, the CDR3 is TGTGCCAGCAGAACAGGGCTTGAGGGTCCAGATACGCAGTATTTT.